Presented here are 8 T cell receptor beta chains from one specimen sequenced in a study of cytomegalovirus exposure and HLA in healthy donors. Amplification used 60 Vbeta primers and 13 Jbeta primers. Only in-frame clones appear in the TCRdb table, and some are missing; sequencing was by immunoSEQ multiplex PCR. The table includes some 190,000 clones, about 81% detected once. The sequenced sample consisted of PBMCs. The receptors stem from a man aged 40-49 years in good health and CMV-seronegative.

The gene calls are TRBV2 and TRBJ1-2; tentatively, D is TRBD1 (5 bases). The germline gives CDR1 SNHLY, CDR2 FYNNEI. CDR3 length: 15 residues. The germline V and J ends were trimmed by 2 bases and 0 bases, with 10 bases remaining between them. CDR3 region: CASSERGWANYGYTF. CDR3 in DNA: TGTGCCAGCAGTGAAAGGGGCTGGGCTAACTATGGCTACACCTTC.

This clone was counted once. This chain connects TRBV15 to TRBJ2-3; TRBD2 is a possible D gene (6 bases). The CDR3 covers 15 residues. V was shortened by 5 bases and J by 1 base, with 13 bases between the two germline ends. Germline values: CDR1 LNHNV, CDR2 YYDKDF (reference sequence). The CDR3 is CATSPLALGTDTQYF. CDR3 nucleotide sequence: TGTGCCACCAGCCCACTAGCCCTAGGCACAGATACGCAGTATTTT.

V gene TRBV7-6 combines with J gene TRBJ2-5; no firm D call. This CDR3 contains 14 residues. V dropped 1 base and J dropped 1 base, with 7 bases sitting between them. Per germline, CDR1 SGHVS and CDR2 FNYEAQ. DNA of the CDR3: TGTGCCAGCAGCTTAGGGGCGAGCCAAGAGACCCAGTACTTC. This sequence encodes CASSLGASQETQYF.

The rearrangement uses TRBV4-3 and TRBJ1-1, with D tentatively TRBD1 (6 bases). The CDR3 is 17 residues long. Germline CDR1 is LGHNA and CDR2 is YSLEER. With 1 base removed from V and 7 bases from J, the gap between germline ends came to 22 bases. The DNA for the CDR3 is TGCGCCAGCAGCCAAGTCCGGGGGGGGGCTAGGGGGATTGAAGCTTTCTTT. Its protein product is CASSQVRGGARGIEAFF.

V gene TRBV7-9 combines with J gene TRBJ2-5, with D hard to call. The length of the CDR3 is 15 residues. V dropped 5 bases and J dropped 0 bases, with 13 bases sitting between them. CDR1 SEHNR and CDR2 FQNEAQ come from the germline V gene (reference sequence). CDR3 in amino acids: CASSPDTLYQETQYF. In nucleotides, the CDR3 is TGTGCCAGCAGCCCTGACACCTTGTACCAAGAGACCCAGTACTTC. Drawing the rest from reference TRBV7-9 and TRBJ2-5, the complete variable domain is DTGVSQNPRHKITKRGQNVTFRCDPISEHNRLYWYRQTLGQGPEFLTYFQNEAQLEKSRLLSDRFSAERPKGSFSTLEIQRTEQGDSAMYLCASSPDTLYQETQYFGPGTRLLVL.

Written as DNA, the CDR3 is TGTGCCAGCAGCGCCACCTCAACAGGGGTTCAGCCCCAGCATTTT. It codes for CASSATSTGVQPQHF. J is TRBJ1-5 and V is TRBV9, with 7 bases fitting TRBD1. The germline V gene has CDR1 SGDLS and CDR2 YYNGEE. The junction had 9 bases not matched to a gene; V was cut back by 3 bases and J by 6 bases. The CDR3 has 15 amino acids. Full variable domain (outside the CDR3, taken from reference TRBV9 and TRBJ1-5): DSGVTQTPKHLITATGQRVTLRCSPRSGDLSVYWYQQSLDQGLQFLIQYYNGEERAKGNILERFSAQQFPDLHSELNLSSLELGDSALYFCASSATSTGVQPQHFGDGTRLSIL.

The rearrangement joins TRBV19 to TRBJ1-2; 9 positions match TRBD1. The CDR3 is made up of 14 amino acids. The J segment lost 7 bases and the V segment lost 6 bases, leaving 9 bases of the junction unmatched. Germline V gives CDR1 LNHDA, CDR2 SQIVND (reference sequence). In DNA, the CDR3 is TGTGCCAGTAGCCATCCGGGACAGGGCTTTGGCTACACCTTC. It encodes CASSHPGQGFGYTF.

The chain couples TRBV2 to TRBJ2-2; the D gene is possibly TRBD2 (6 bases). Germline CDR1 reads SNHLY; CDR2 reads FYNNEI. CDR3 length: 15 residues. The V end was cut by 0 bases, the J end by 3 bases, with 8 bases between. CDR3 residues: CASSEAGLYTGELFF. CDR3 nucleotide sequence: TGTGCCAGCAGTGAAGCGGGACTCTACACCGGGGAGCTGTTTTTT.